A single sample is the source of the 29 T cell receptor beta chains below, sequenced in a study of T cells expressing NK-cell markers. TCRdb reprocessed the 5' RACE reads and reports one entry per CDR3 protein, with no DNA. Here the sample table reports 200,000 to 300,000 distinct CDR3 sequences. The source material was blood T cells: a sorted CD56 or NKG2C T cell subset, CD4+ or CD8+ T cells, or bulk PBMC T cells (not recorded which). The source of these receptors is a woman aged 18 to 69 in good health.

The chain recombines TRBV6-5 with TRBJ2-5; TCRdb outputs TRBD2, but without DNA this stays unchecked. This CDR3 region has 17 residues. Germline V gene lookup returns CDR1 MNHEY and CDR2 SVGAGI. Here the CDR3 reads CASSTTSGGFYRETQYF.

The gene calls are TRBV4-2 and TRBJ2-1. CDR3 length: 14 amino acids. Germline-derived CDR1 and CDR2 are LGHNA and YNFKEQ. The chain's CDR3 is CARSQGPLNNEQFF.

J is TRBJ2-2 and V is TRBV20-1; TCRdb selects TRBD1, and the lack of DNA leaves this call unchecked. CDR3 length equals 13 residues. Germline V CDR1 and CDR2: DFQATT, SNEGSKA (reference sequence). The CDR3 loop is CSGYRGWTGELFF.

The CDR3 sequence: CASRRSGANVLTF. This rearrangement joins TRBV27 to TRBJ2-6. Germline lookup yields CDR1 MNHEY and CDR2 SMNVEV (reference sequence). The CDR3 is 13 residues long.

V is TRBV4-1 and J is TRBJ2-3; there is no DNA to check the TCRdb D call of TRBD2. The CDR3 is 16 residues long. Germline lookup yields CDR1 MGHRA and CDR2 YSYEKL. The CDR3 is CASSQDEGLYTDTQYF.

V gene TRBV19 combines with J gene TRBJ1-1; the D call from TCRdb, TRBD1, cannot be confirmed without DNA. The CDR3 extends over 14 amino acids. Germline V CDR1 and CDR2: LNHDA, SQIVND (reference sequence). CDR3 protein: CASSIVPGNTEAFF.

The V call is TRBV7-2, the J call TRBJ2-1. CDR1 SGHTA and CDR2 FQGNSA come from the germline V gene. There are 12 residues in the CDR3. The CDR3: CASSFSGPEQFF.

The V call is TRBV10-3, the J call TRBJ2-7. Germline V gives CDR1 ENHRY, CDR2 SYGVKD. There are 11 residues in the CDR3. The CDR3 region is CAISEGVEQYF.

This chain joins TRBV6-1 and TRBJ2-1; the D call of TRBD2 rests on TCRdb alone, since no DNA is present to check it. The length of the CDR3 is 17 residues. The germline gives CDR1 MNHNS, CDR2 SASEGT. The CDR3 sequence is CASSGRTSGPLYNEQFF.

The chain uses TRBV4-1 and TRBJ2-2; TCRdb returns TRBD2, unconfirmable since there is no DNA. The V gene's germline CDR1 is MGHRA and CDR2 YSYEKL. The length of the CDR3 is 16 residues. CDR3 sequence reads: CASSRTGGGASGELFF.

The J gene is TRBJ2-4, the V gene TRBV4-3; TCRdb gives TRBD1 as the D gene, but with no DNA this cannot be confirmed. Per germline, CDR1 LGHNA and CDR2 YSLEER. The CDR3 spans 19 residues. This CDR3 is CASSQDLPGGATAKNIQYF.

The chain couples TRBV7-2 to TRBJ2-3; TCRdb calls TRBD2, which cannot be checked without DNA. CDR1 and CDR2 (germline): SGHTA, FQGNSA. CDR3 length: 14 amino acids. The CDR3 is CASRAGYRTDTQYF.

The gene calls are TRBV10-2 and TRBJ1-5; TCRdb reports TRBD1, a call that lacks DNA to check it against. The CDR3 is 18 residues long. In germline, CDR1 is WSHSY, CDR2 SAAADI. This CDR3 reads CASSEATGTGGGNQPQHF.

The V gene is TRBV29-1, the J gene TRBJ1-1; TCRdb designates TRBD1, a call that cannot be tested without DNA. Per the germline V gene, CDR1 is SQVTM and CDR2 is ANQGSEA. The CDR3 spans 15 residues. CDR3 region: CSVEERQGLNTEAFF. Based on the CDR3 plus reference TRBV29-1 and TRBJ1-1, the full variable domain is SAVISQKPSRDICQRGTSLTIQCQVDSQVTMMFWYRQQPGQSLTLIATANQGSEATYESGFVIDKFPISRPNLTFSTLTVSNMSPEDSSIYLCSVEERQGLNTEAFFGQGTRLTVV.

This chain uses TRBV20-1 with TRBJ2-7; the TRBD2 assignment by TCRdb is unverifiable without DNA. The germline CDR1 and CDR2 sequences are DFQATT and SNEGSKA (reference sequence). CDR3 size: 15 residues. CDR3 loop: CSANDPTSGTYEQYF.

The chain joins TRBV12-3 or TRBV12-4 to TRBJ1-5. The CDR3 totals 13 residues. CDR3: CASSLDLGQPQHF.

The chain combines TRBV7-2 with TRBJ1-2; TCRdb lists TRBD1, though no DNA is available to test this call. The length of the CDR3 is 14 residues. The germline V gene has CDR1 SGHTA and CDR2 FQGNSA. The CDR3 loop reads CASSLDVRADGYTF.

The chain is built from TRBV29-1 and TRBJ2-2. Germline CDR1 reads SQVTM; CDR2 reads ANQGSEA. The CDR3 runs 13 residues. This CDR3 is CSVEDLGAGELFF.

The chain has TRBV10-2 and TRBJ2-3; TCRdb's D gene call, TRBD1, goes unchecked for lack of DNA. Germline CDR1 reads WSHSY; CDR2 reads SAAADI. The CDR3 is made up of 13 amino acids. The CDR3 loop is CASRAGATDTQYF.

The genes are TRBV4-1 and TRBJ2-3; TCRdb returns TRBD2, unconfirmable since there is no DNA. Germline CDR1 reads MGHRA; CDR2 reads YSYEKL. The CDR3 is made up of 15 amino acids. The CDR3 sequence: CASSQDRLEEDTQYF.

The chain combines TRBV27 with TRBJ2-1; without DNA, the TCRdb call of TRBD2 cannot be checked. The CDR3 runs to 15 residues. Per germline, CDR1 MNHEY and CDR2 SMNVEV (reference sequence). CDR3 region: CASSLVGRPGNEQFF.

The chain carries TRBV5-5 and TRBJ2-5; TCRdb outputs TRBD1, but without DNA this stays unchecked. The CDR3 totals 15 residues. Looked up from germline, CDR1 is SGHKS and CDR2 is YYEKEE (reference sequence). The CDR3 here is CASSPRGSMAETQYF.

The chain carries TRBV12-3 or TRBV12-4 and TRBJ2-1. This CDR3 is built from 11 residues. The CDR3 spells CASSSGFKWVF.

The chain's CDR3 is CASSLGYSGGQGETQYF. The chain has TRBV7-8 and TRBJ2-5; TCRdb designates TRBD1, a call that cannot be tested without DNA. Germline values: CDR1 SGHVS, CDR2 FQNEAQ. The CDR3 runs 17 residues.

V is TRBV5-1 and J is TRBJ2-4. Looked up from germline, CDR1 is SGHRS and CDR2 is YFSETQ. This CDR3 is 12 amino acids long. CDR3 in amino acids: CASSLGENIQYF.

V gene TRBV7-8 combines with J gene TRBJ1-5; TCRdb proposes TRBD1, but this gene call is untestable without DNA. The CDR3 contains 14 residues. Germline V gene lookup returns CDR1 SGHVS and CDR2 FQNEAQ. The CDR3 sequence: CASSSRDLNQPQHF.

The rearrangement uses TRBV9 and TRBJ1-1; TCRdb's D call, TRBD1, is unchecked because there is no DNA. From germline, CDR1 is SGDLS and CDR2 YYNGEE. CDR3 length: 15 residues. CDR3 region: CASSGRTGSLGEAFF. Using reference TRBV9 and TRBJ1-1 for the parts outside the CDR3, the full variable domain is DSGVTQTPKHLITATGQRVTLRCSPRSGDLSVYWYQQSLDQGLQFLIQYYNGEERAKGNILERFSAQQFPDLHSELNLSSLELGDSALYFCASSGRTGSLGEAFFGQGTRLTVV.

This chain connects TRBV10-3 to TRBJ2-2; TCRdb's D call, TRBD2, is unchecked because there is no DNA. CDR1 is ENHRY and CDR2 is SYGVKD in the germline V gene. The CDR3 totals 16 residues. Here the CDR3 reads CAISAEASGYTGELFF.

V is TRBV7-9 and J is TRBJ2-5; TCRdb names TRBD2, which stays unverified in the absence of DNA. Germline V gives CDR1 SEHNR, CDR2 FQNEAQ (reference sequence). The CDR3 sequence is 17 residues long. The CDR3 region is CASSFGTSGGPRETQYF.